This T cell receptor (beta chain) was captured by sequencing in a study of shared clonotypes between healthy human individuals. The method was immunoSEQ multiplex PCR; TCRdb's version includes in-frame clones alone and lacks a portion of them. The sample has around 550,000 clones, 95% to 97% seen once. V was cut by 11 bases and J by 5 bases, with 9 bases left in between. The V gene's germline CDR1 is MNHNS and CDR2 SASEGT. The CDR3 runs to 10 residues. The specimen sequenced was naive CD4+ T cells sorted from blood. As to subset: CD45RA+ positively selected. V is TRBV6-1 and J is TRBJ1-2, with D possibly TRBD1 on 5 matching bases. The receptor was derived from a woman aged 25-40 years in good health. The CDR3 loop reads CAGATYGYTF. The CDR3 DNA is TGTGCCGGGGCAACGTATGGCTACACCTTC.